Below, 30 T cell receptor beta chains from the same sample are listed, as sequenced in a study of T cell clones after liver transplantation. TCRdb keeps only in-frame clones here, not all; method: immunoSEQ multiplex PCR. The table includes fewer than 85,000 clones, 70% to 90% detected once. Here the sequenced sample was CD4+ T cells from blood, taken at the 22-month timepoint. The receptors derive from a human patient who received a liver transplant. Some T cells may be the graft donor's.

The rearrangement joins TRBV4-2 to TRBJ1-2, with 8 bases matching TRBD1. With V trimmed by 1 base and J by 2 bases, 0 bases remained unmatched. The germline gives CDR1 LGHNA, CDR2 YNFKEQ. This CDR3 is built from 14 residues. The CDR3: CASSQGTGNYGYTF. As DNA, the CDR3 is TGTGCCAGCAGCCAAGGGACAGGGAACTATGGCTACACCTTC.

The rearrangement joins TRBV28 to TRBJ2-5, with D maybe TRBD1 (6 bases). The V gene lost 5 bases and the J gene lost 5 bases, with 27 bases spanning the gap. The V gene's germline CDR1 is MDHEN and CDR2 SYDVKM. The CDR3 contains 18 residues. Here the CDR3 DNA reads TGTGCCAGCAGTGACTCCCCCGGGCTGGGGGCGGGCGGTGAGACCCAGTACTTC. It is translated as CASSDSPGLGAGGETQYF.

Concerning this clone: At one boundary the junction diverges from the germline segment, which might be a read error. This chain joins TRBV5-5 and TRBJ1-4; no clear D gene. The germline gives CDR1 SGHKS, CDR2 YYEKEE (reference sequence). This CDR3 contains 13 residues. The CDR3 protein is CASSSLSESVWVF. The CDR3 DNA sequence: TGTGCCAGCAGCTCCTTAAGTGAGTCGGTCTGGGTTTTT.

This clone was seen more than once but under ten times. The chain couples TRBV4-2 to TRBJ2-2; 7 nucleotides agree with TRBD2. There are 17 residues in the CDR3. Per germline, CDR1 LGHNA and CDR2 YNFKEQ. V shed 3 bases, J shed 0 bases, and the junction held 7 bases outside the gene matches. The CDR3: CASSQDASGSNTGELFF. As DNA, the CDR3 is TGTGCCAGCAGCCAGGATGCTAGCGGATCGAACACCGGGGAGCTGTTTTTT.

The rearrangement uses TRBV9 and TRBJ2-1, with D perhaps TRBD2 (6 bases). Germline V gene data show CDR1 as SGDLS and CDR2 as YYNGEE. V lost 0 bases to trimming and J lost 3 bases, with 10 bases between them. This CDR3 has 15 residues. The DNA of the CDR3 is TGTGCCAGCAGCGTAGGGGACTCCCTCTACAATGAGCAGTTCTTC. Protein: CASSVGDSLYNEQFF.

This rearrangement joins TRBV29-1 to TRBJ2-3, with 9 bases matching TRBD1. Germline V gives CDR1 SQVTM, CDR2 ANQGSEA. J was trimmed by 4 bases and V by 3 bases; bases with no gene match: 11. The CDR3 runs 16 residues. The CDR3: CSVEPGTGRGADTQYF. In nucleotides, the CDR3 is TGCAGCGTTGAGCCCGGGACAGGGAGGGGAGCAGATACGCAGTATTTT.

The genes are TRBV7-8 and TRBJ1-5; possibly TRBD1 for D (5 bases). The CDR3 extends over 16 amino acids. Trimming stripped 6 bases from V and 1 base from J, with 16 bases between. CDR1 is SGHVS and CDR2 is FQNEAQ in the germline V gene. The CDR3 coding sequence is TGTGCCAGCAGTCTGGTGGGGGGAATCAGCAATCAGCCCCAGCATTTT. Its translation: CASSLVGGISNQPQHF.

The chain recombines TRBV9 with TRBJ1-3; TRBD1 matches 8 bases. From germline, CDR1 is SGDLS and CDR2 YYNGEE. V lost 2 bases and J lost 0; bases outside the gene matches: 4. The CDR3 totals 16 residues. This chain's CDR3 is CASSVGTGHSGNTIYF. In DNA form, the CDR3 reads TGTGCCAGCAGCGTCGGGACAGGCCACTCTGGAAACACCATATATTTT.

This CDR3 is CASGRGRAYEQYF. In nucleotides, the CDR3 is TGTGCCAGCGGTAGGGGGAGGGCCTACGAGCAGTACTTC. The chain is built from TRBV7-2 and TRBJ2-7; D possibly corresponds to TRBD2 (7 bases). The V end was cut by 8 bases, the J end by 2 bases, with 13 bases between. In germline, CDR1 is SGHTA, CDR2 FQGNSA. The CDR3 totals 13 residues.

The CDR3 spells CASSPAGGQGGGETQYF. The CDR3 DNA reads TGTGCCAGCAGCCCCGCCGGGGGGCAGGGGGGCGGAGAGACCCAGTACTTC. The chain couples TRBV11-3 to TRBJ2-5; D may match TRBD1 or TRBD2 (7 bases each). Germline CDR1 reads SGHNT; CDR2 reads YENEEA. The CDR3 covers 17 residues. Trimming took off 5 bases at V and 4 bases at J, with 23 bases between the two ends.

The CDR3 coding sequence is TGTGCCAGCAGCTTCGAGACAGGGGCGTTTAGGTACGAGCAGTACTTC. Encoded protein: CASSFETGAFRYEQYF. The chain combines TRBV5-6 with TRBJ2-7; 8 nucleotides match TRBD1. The J segment lost 4 bases and the V segment lost 2 bases, leaving 11 bases of the junction unmatched. The CDR3 extends over 16 amino acids. The germline V gene has CDR1 SGHDT and CDR2 YYEEEE. Looking up the rest from reference TRBV5-6 and TRBJ2-7 gives the full variable domain: DAGVTQSPTHLIKTRGQQVTLRCSPKSGHDTVSWYQQALGQGPQFIFQYYEEEERQRGNFPDRFSGHQFPNYSSELNVNALLLGDSALYLCASSFETGAFRYEQYFGPGTRLTVT.

The chain employs TRBV7-9 and TRBJ2-5; TRBD2 is a possible D gene (5 bases). The CDR3 is 15 amino acids. V dropped 1 base and J dropped 5 bases, with 14 bases sitting between them. Germline values: CDR1 SEHNR, CDR2 FQNEAQ (reference sequence). CDR3 loop: CASSLVAGGWETQYF. The CDR3 DNA follows: TGTGCCAGCAGCTTAGTCGCGGGCGGGTGGGAGACCCAGTACTTC.

V gene TRBV29-1 combines with J gene TRBJ1-4, with TRBD1 matching 9 bases. The CDR3 is 14 amino acids. V dropped 7 bases and J dropped 3; count of bases not matched to a gene: 6. The germline gives CDR1 SQVTM, CDR2 ANQGSEA. The CDR3 DNA reads TGCAGCGCCCAGGACAGGGGCGCTAATGAAAAACTGTTTTTT. This sequence encodes CSAQDRGANEKLFF.

V gene TRBV30 combines with J gene TRBJ1-4; 7 nucleotides align to TRBD1. J lost 5 bases, V lost 3 bases, and 9 bases had no gene match. CDR1 is GTSNPN, CDR2 SVGIG, per germline (reference sequence). CDR3 length equals 15 residues. The CDR3 region is CAWSRLGTENEKLFF. In nucleotides, the CDR3 is TGTGCCTGGAGCAGACTCGGGACAGAAAATGAAAAACTGTTTTTT. Variable domain in full (rest from reference TRBV30 and TRBJ1-4): SQTIHQWPATLVQPVGSPLSLECTVEGTSNPNLYWYRQAAGRGLQLLFYSVGIGQISSEVPQNLSASRPQDRQFILSSKKLLLSDSGFYLCAWSRLGTENEKLFFGSGTQLSVL.

The genes are TRBV4-2 and TRBJ2-3, with TRBD1 matching over 7 bases. The V gene's germline CDR1 is LGHNA and CDR2 YNFKEQ. The V and J ends lost 0 bases and 4 bases, in that order; junction bases with no gene match: 4. The CDR3 has 15 residues. Here the CDR3 reads CASSQDGDSSDTQYF. In nucleotides, the CDR3 is TGTGCCAGCAGCCAAGACGGGGACAGCTCAGATACGCAGTATTTT.

This clone was observed a handful of times. This chain joins TRBV25-1 and TRBJ2-7; D may be TRBD1 or TRBD2 (6 bases each). The CDR3 runs to 15 residues. The ends were cut back, 3 bases at V and 0 bases at J, with 12 bases in the middle. Germline CDR1 is MGHDK and CDR2 is SYGVNS. CDR3 sequence: CASSEGGLSSYEQYF. The CDR3 coding sequence is TGTGCCAGCAGTGAGGGGGGCCTCTCCTCCTACGAGCAGTACTTC.

The CDR3 DNA is TGTGCCAGCAGTCTTCAGGGGGCGCGGACTGAAGCTTTCTTT. Its protein product is CASSLQGARTEAFF. V usage is TRBV27 and J usage is TRBJ1-1, with 8 bases identical to TRBD1. This CDR3 spans 14 amino acids. After removal of 5 bases from V and 5 bases from J, the junction contained 7 bases not matched to a gene. From germline, CDR1 is MNHEY and CDR2 SMNVEV (reference sequence).

This CDR3 is CASSSDRENTEAFF. The CDR3, as DNA: TGTGCCAGCAGCTCCGACAGAGAGAACACTGAAGCTTTCTTT. The chain links TRBV7-9 to TRBJ1-1; the D gene is possibly TRBD1 (5 bases). Trimming shortened V by 4 bases and J by 1 base, and 10 bases separated the two germline ends. Germline V gene sequence: CDR1 SEHNR, CDR2 FQNEAQ (reference sequence). The length of the CDR3 is 14 residues.

This clone is a singleton in its sample. The chain joins TRBV10-2 to TRBJ2-6; D gene ambiguous. V lost 3 bases to trimming and J lost 3 bases, with 6 bases between them. Germline V CDR1 and CDR2: WSHSY, SAAADI. The CDR3 sequence is 14 residues long. As DNA, the CDR3 is TGCGCCAGCAGTGACAGAGTTGGGGCCAACGTCCTGACTTTC. Its protein product is CASSDRVGANVLTF.

V gene TRBV7-3 combines with J gene TRBJ2-1, with TRBD2 identical over 13 bases. Germline CDR1 and CDR2: SGHTA and FQGTGA. This CDR3 comprises 16 residues. After removal of 3 bases from V and 8 bases from J, the junction contained 7 bases not matched to a gene. The chain's CDR3 is CASSFRTSGSVDEQFF. CDR3 DNA: TGTGCCAGCAGCTTCCGGACTAGCGGGAGTGTAGATGAGCAGTTCTTC.

The V and J genes are TRBV5-4 and TRBJ2-7; TRBD1 or TRBD2 may be the D gene (6 bases each). Per germline, CDR1 SGHNT and CDR2 YYREEE (reference sequence). The ends were cut back, 4 bases at V and 6 bases at J, with 26 bases in the middle. The CDR3 has 17 residues. The CDR3 protein is CASSNGLGGPGDGEQYF. As DNA, the CDR3 is TGTGCCAGCAGCAACGGATTGGGGGGCCCAGGGGATGGCGAGCAGTACTTC.

CDR3 loop: CASSMGTLGPQHF. The CDR3 nucleotides are TGTGCCAGCAGTATGGGGACCCTGGGACCCCAGCATTTT. This rearrangement joins TRBV6-1 to TRBJ1-5; perhaps TRBD1 as D (5 bases). Germline V gene data show CDR1 as MNHNS and CDR2 as SASEGT. V was trimmed by 5 bases and J by 10 bases, leaving 15 bases between them. The CDR3 contains 13 residues.

The chain is built from TRBV18 and TRBJ2-7; D is perhaps TRBD1 or TRBD2 (5 bases each). CDR3 length: 14 amino acids. The germline V and J ends were trimmed by 2 bases and 2 bases, with 10 bases remaining between them. Germline V CDR1 and CDR2: KGHSH, LQKENI. CDR3 region: CASSPGTVTYEQYF. The CDR3, as DNA: TGTGCCAGCTCACCAGGGACGGTGACCTACGAGCAGTACTTC.

This clone was recorded once. The chain is built from TRBV5-6 and TRBJ1-4; D is unresolved. The CDR3 is made up of 13 amino acids. V dropped 0 bases and J dropped 7 bases, with 7 bases sitting between them. The germline V gene has CDR1 SGHDT and CDR2 YYEEEE. CDR3 in amino acids: CASSLGQREKLFF. Here the CDR3 DNA reads TGTGCCAGCAGCTTGGGCCAACGTGAAAAACTGTTTTTT.

The count of this clone is one. The chain employs TRBV19 and TRBJ2-5; D may be TRBD1 (5 bases). The CDR3 loop spans 15 amino acids. V was trimmed by 7 bases and J by 0 bases, leaving 15 bases between them. Germline CDR1 reads LNHDA; CDR2 reads SQIVND (reference sequence). CDR3 protein: CASTLSTAHQETQYF. The CDR3 nucleotides are TGTGCCAGTACCTTATCGACAGCCCACCAAGAGACCCAGTACTTC.

This clone was seen more than once but under ten times. The chain recombines TRBV7-9 with TRBJ1-1, with TRBD1 matching 9 bases. Germline V gene data show CDR1 as SEHNR and CDR2 as FQNEAQ (reference sequence). Losses at the gene ends were 5 bases for V and 11 bases for J; bases not matched to a gene: 6. The CDR3 is made up of 12 amino acids. This CDR3 is CASSPQGARAFF. CDR3 in DNA: TGTGCCAGCAGCCCACAGGGGGCGAGGGCTTTCTTT. The whole variable domain, filled in from reference TRBV7-9 and TRBJ1-1, reads DTGVSQNPRHKITKRGQNVTFRCDPISEHNRLYWYRQTLGQGPEFLTYFQNEAQLEKSRLLSDRFSAERPKGSFSTLEIQRTEQGDSAMYLCASSPQGARAFFGQGTRLTVV.

This clone is medium-sized. CDR3 DNA: TGTGCCAGCAGACAAGCCCCCGTTTTCTACGAGCAGTACTTC. As protein: CASRQAPVFYEQYF. The V gene is TRBV2, the J gene TRBJ2-7; D gene uncertain. Between the trimmed V and J ends, which lost 6 bases and 3 bases, there was a span of 15 bases. CDR1 and CDR2 (germline): SNHLY, FYNNEI. This CDR3 contains 14 residues.

The CDR3 loop reads CASSADRNTEAFF. The CDR3, as DNA: TGTGCCAGCAGCGCGGACAGGAACACTGAAGCTTTCTTT. The chain recombines TRBV5-6 with TRBJ1-1, with D perhaps TRBD1 (6 bases). Trimming cost V 4 bases and J 1 base, with 8 bases left between them. This CDR3 has 13 amino acids. From germline, CDR1 is SGHDT and CDR2 YYEEEE.

V usage is TRBV29-1 and J usage is TRBJ2-1; 15 positions agree with TRBD2. The CDR3 contains 13 residues. Germline V gives CDR1 SQVTM, CDR2 ANQGSEA. V was clipped by 8 bases and J by 10 bases; unmatched bases: 6. The CDR3 DNA reads TGCAGCAAAGGGACTAGCGGGGGGCGGGAGCAGTTCTTC. Amino acid sequence: CSKGTSGGREQFF.

CDR3 DNA: TGTGCCAGCAGTGATCTCGGGGGCAGGGGAGCCACCGGGGAGCTGTTTTTT. It is translated as CASSDLGGRGATGELFF. This chain uses TRBV25-1 with TRBJ2-2; either TRBD1 or TRBD2 may supply D (6 bases each). Germline CDR1 reads MGHDK; CDR2 reads SYGVNS. V lost 3 bases and J lost 4, with 18 bases in between. The CDR3 spans 17 residues.